The 9 T cell receptor beta chains presented below share a single source sample, sequenced in a study of cytomegalovirus exposure and HLA in healthy donors. Clones were sequenced by immunoSEQ multiplex PCR, and TCRdb holds only the in-frame ones, with some missing. The table has roughly 150,000 clones, 85% to 90% seen once. Sequenced: PBMCs. The receptors stem from a woman aged 18-29 years in good health and CMV-seropositive.

The chain joins TRBV6-6 to TRBJ1-1, with D maybe TRBD1 (5 bases). Per the germline V gene, CDR1 is MNHNY and CDR2 is SVGAGI (reference sequence). This CDR3 contains 15 residues. V dropped 5 bases and J dropped 2 bases, with 15 bases sitting between them. CDR3 protein: CASSTPQGGNTEAFF. In DNA, the CDR3 is TGTGCCAGCAGTACTCCCCAGGGTGGCAACACTGAAGCTTTCTTT.

This clone has only one observation. DNA of the CDR3: TGTGCTAGTGGTTTCCCGGGGACTCCGGGTGCAGCTTTCTTT. Protein: CASGFPGTPGAAFF. The chain has TRBV12-5 and TRBJ1-1; D may be TRBD1 (5 bases). The V and J ends lost 3 bases and 10 bases respectively, with 18 bases between them. Germline V gives CDR1 LGHNT, CDR2 FRNRAP. This CDR3 comprises 14 residues.

V and J are TRBV19 and TRBJ1-2; 7 nucleotides agree with TRBD1. The CDR3 length is 14 residues. J lost 4 bases, V lost 5 bases, and 7 bases had no gene match. CDR1 is LNHDA, CDR2 SQIVND, per germline (reference sequence). In nucleotides, the CDR3 is TGTGCCAGTAGTCAACAGGGGCCTTTCTATGGCTACACCTTC. This encodes CASSQQGPFYGYTF.

This clone was seen a single time. The gene calls are TRBV5-1 and TRBJ2-6; 8 bases match TRBD1. Germline V lookup: CDR1 SGHRS, CDR2 YFSETQ. The V and J ends lost 2 bases and 2 bases, in that order; junction bases with no gene match: 6. The CDR3 has 17 amino acids. The CDR3 loop reads CASSFRGRATGANVLTF. For the CDR3, the DNA is TGCGCCAGCAGCTTCAGGGGGCGCGCAACTGGGGCCAACGTCCTGACTTTC.

The rearrangement links TRBV29-1 to TRBJ2-3, with 10 nucleotides matching TRBD1. The CDR3 sequence is 15 residues long. The V gene's germline CDR1 is SQVTM and CDR2 ANQGSEA. The J segment lost 0 bases and the V segment lost 3 bases, leaving 3 bases of the junction unmatched. The CDR3 nucleotides are TGCAGCGTTGACCGGGGACAGGGGAGCACAGATACGCAGTATTTT. The encoded protein is CSVDRGQGSTDTQYF.

DNA of the CDR3: TGTGCCAGCGGACCGGGACTAGGCACAGATACGCAGTATTTT. Protein: CASGPGLGTDTQYF. The chain is built from TRBV6-4 and TRBJ2-3; 8 nucleotides agree with TRBD2. Germline V gene data show CDR1 as MRHNA and CDR2 as SNTAGT. V shed 8 bases, J shed 1 base, and the junction held 5 bases outside the gene matches. The CDR3 totals 14 residues.

This sequence joins TRBV4-2 and TRBJ2-1, with 13 bases that match TRBD2. Unmatched junction bases numbered 9, after V lost 1 base and J lost 0 bases. Germline V gene sequence: CDR1 LGHNA, CDR2 YNFKEQ. The CDR3 has 20 residues. The CDR3 here is CASSQGIGLAGVSSYNEQFF. DNA of the CDR3: TGTGCCAGCAGCCAAGGCATCGGACTAGCGGGAGTAAGCTCCTACAATGAGCAGTTCTTC.

The rearrangement joins TRBV30 to TRBJ1-1; 7 bases match TRBD1. V dropped 2 bases and J dropped 1; count of bases not matched to a gene: 1. Looked up from germline, CDR1 is GTSNPN and CDR2 is SVGIG (reference sequence). The CDR3 extends over 13 amino acids. Here the CDR3 reads CAWSRQGNTEAFF. The CDR3 DNA reads TGTGCCTGGAGTCGACAGGGGAACACTGAAGCTTTCTTT.

This clone has a single count. V is TRBV28 and J is TRBJ2-1, with 14 bases matching TRBD2. Unmatched junction bases numbered 6, after V lost 2 bases and J lost 9 bases. CDR1 and CDR2 (germline): MDHEN, SYDVKM. CDR3 size: 16 residues. The CDR3 loop reads CASSLGTSGSYREQFF. In DNA, the CDR3 is TGTGCCAGCAGTTTAGGGACTAGCGGGAGTTACCGTGAGCAGTTCTTC.